Listed below are T cell receptor beta chains from one sample, sequenced in a study of OX40 agonist ivuxolimab in advanced cancers. Sequencing used immunoSEQ multiplex PCR; TCRdb keeps in-frame clones, though not all of them. This table has about 58,000 clones, 80% to 90% appearing once. The sample here was CD4+ or CD8+ T cells sorted from blood, taken in a trial of the OX40 agonist ivuxolimab. The receptor source for this set is an adult with an advanced solid tumor such as melanoma, head and neck, liver or kidney cancer. Each CDR3 is given with its conserved first and last residue. A D gene is named only where the DNA matches it firmly. A row's size may be missing; if present it is once, few, many or a size class.

abundance,v_gene,d_gene,j_gene,CDR3aa,CDR3nt
NA,TRBV28,NA,TRBJ2-3,CASSLGRSTDTQYF,TGTGCCAGCAGTTTAGGCAGAAGCACAGATACGCAGTATTTT
NA,TRBV7-8,NA,TRBJ2-5,CASSLLLPGLELGETQYF,TGTGCCAGCAGCTTATTGCTTCCAGGGCTGGAGCTTGGAGAGACCCAGTACTTC
few,TRBV19,NA,TRBJ1-5,CASRRREGNQPQHF,TGTGCCAGTAGGCGTCGTGAGGGAAATCAGCCCCAGCATTTT
NA,TRBV11-2,TRBD2,TRBJ2-2,CASSARLAGLTGELFF,TGTGCCAGCAGCGCCCGACTAGCGGGACTCACCGGGGAGCTGTTTTTT
NA,TRBV6-5,TRBD1,TRBJ2-5,CASSPNRDRGETQYF,TGTGCCAGCAGTCCCAACCGGGACAGGGGTGAGACCCAGTACTTC
NA,TRBV19,NA,TRBJ2-3,CASTHQGEGTDTQYF,TGTGCCAGTACCCATCAGGGGGAGGGGACAGATACGCAGTATTTT
few,TRBV11-3,TRBD2,TRBJ2-1,CASSPYSGLAGVDEQFF,TGTGCCAGCAGCCCATACTCGGGACTAGCGGGAGTCGATGAGCAGTTCTTC
few,TRBV7-6,NA,TRBJ2-3,CASSFGETDTQYF,TGTGCCAGCAGCTTTGGGGAAACAGATACGCAGTATTTT
NA,TRBV5-4,TRBD2,TRBJ2-7,CASSRPREGSEQYF,TGTGCCAGCAGCCGTCCGCGGGAGGGCTCCGAGCAGTACTTC
NA,TRBV7-9,NA,TRBJ1-2,CASSPQNYGYTF,TGTGCCAGCAGCCCCCAGAACTATGGCTACACCTTC
NA,TRBV5-1,NA,TRBJ1-4,CASSLRDGNEKLFF,TGCGCCAGCAGCTTGAGGGACGGGAATGAAAAACTGTTTTTT
NA,TRBV7-8,TRBD1,TRBJ2-5,CASSLVGQGAAGTQYF,TGTGCCAGCAGCTTAGTCGGACAGGGGGCTGCGGGGACCCAGTACTTC
NA,TRBV29-1,TRBD2,TRBJ2-3,CSVGTSGITDTQYF,TGCAGCGTCGGGACTAGCGGAATCACAGATACGCAGTATTTT
NA,TRBV30,NA,TRBJ2-7,CAWTPRRWESPFEQYF,TGTGCCTGGACCCCAAGGCGGTGGGAATCCCCCTTCGAGCAGTACTTC
NA,TRBV6-4,NA,TRBJ1-2,CASSDLNRGYTF,TGTGCCAGCAGTGACTTAAATCGAGGCTACACCTTC
NA,TRBV4-1,NA,TRBJ2-3,CASSQEAAASTDTQYF,TGCGCCAGCAGCCAAGAAGCGGCAGCAAGCACAGATACGCAGTATTTT
NA,TRBV10-3,NA,TRBJ1-1,CAISLPRKGTEAFF,TGTGCCATCAGCCTCCCAAGAAAAGGCACTGAAGCTTTCTTT
NA,TRBV10-3,TRBD2,TRBJ2-3,CAISLGLAGPDTQYF,TGTGCCATCAGCCTGGGACTAGCGGGACCAGATACGCAGTATTTT
NA,TRBV5-4,TRBD2,TRBJ2-3,CASSPGLAGTDTQYF,TGTGCCAGCAGCCCGGGACTAGCGGGAACAGATACGCAGTATTTT
few,TRBV5-4,NA,TRBJ1-1,CASSVRDSGAFF,TGTGCCAGCAGCGTCAGAGACAGTGGAGCTTTCTTT
NA,TRBV27,TRBD1,TRBJ2-3,CASSALGGGITDTQYF,TGTGCCAGCAGTGCCCTAGGGGGCGGAATCACAGATACGCAGTATTTT
NA,TRBV6-6,NA,TRBJ2-7,CASSLNIGGWDEQYF,TGTGCCAGCAGTCTTAACATCGGCGGGTGGGACGAGCAGTACTTC
NA,TRBV7-6,NA,TRBJ2-1,CASSRTRDEQFF,TGTGCCAGCAGTCGCACTAGAGATGAGCAGTTCTTC
NA,TRBV6-1,TRBD2,TRBJ2-7,CASSEWTPTGTSPYEQYF,TGTGCCAGCAGTGAATGGACCCCAACCGGGACTAGCCCCTACGAGCAGTACTTC
NA,TRBV18,NA,TRBJ1-1,CASSVTGTSGNTEAFF,TGTGCCAGCTCAGTCACAGGGACATCAGGGAACACTGAAGCTTTCTTT
NA,TRBV4-1,NA,TRBJ2-5,CASSQQEGETQYF,TGCGCCAGCAGCCAACAGGAGGGGGAGACCCAGTACTTC
NA,TRBV7-2,TRBD2,TRBJ2-7,CASRREAYEQYF,TGTGCCAGCAGGCGGGAGGCCTACGAGCAGTACTTC
NA,TRBV5-1,NA,TRBJ2-1,CASSLSRNEQFF,TGCGCCAGCAGCTTGTCAAGGAATGAGCAGTTCTTC
NA,TRBV28,NA,TRBJ1-3,CASSPTGSRGNTIYF,TGTGCCAGCAGTCCGACGGGATCGAGAGGAAACACCATATATTTT
NA,TRBV2,TRBD1,TRBJ2-7,CASSETGGNEQYF,TGTGCCAGCAGTGAAACAGGGGGAAACGAGCAGTACTTC
NA,TRBV27,NA,TRBJ2-1,CASSYNDPLQQFF,TGTGCCAGCAGTTACAATGACCCTCTTCAGCAGTTCTTC
NA,TRBV6-5,NA,TRBJ1-1,CASSYPGRQAFF,TGTGCCAGCAGTTACCCCGGGCGGCAGGCTTTCTTT
few,TRBV9,TRBD2,TRBJ2-3,CASSLGLAGVTDTQYF,TGTGCCAGCAGCCTGGGACTAGCGGGAGTCACAGATACGCAGTATTTT
NA,TRBV7-8,NA,TRBJ2-3,CASSLGPLTDTQYF,TGTGCCAGCAGCTTAGGACCTCTCACAGATACGCAGTATTTT
once,TRBV30,NA,TRBJ2-3,CAWSYRSDTQYF,TGTGCCTGGAGTTACAGGTCAGATACGCAGTATTTT
NA,TRBV9,NA,TRBJ2-5,CASSVDGGETQYF,TGTGCCAGCAGCGTAGATGGGGGAGAGACCCAGTACTTC
NA,TRBV7-6,NA,TRBJ2-7,CASSVQAVSEQYF,TGTGCCAGCAGCGTACAGGCCGTTAGCGAGCAGTACTTC
NA,TRBV21-1,NA,TRBJ1-5,CASSKADRGRNQPQHF,TGTGCCAGCAGCAAAGCGGACAGGGGGCGAAACCAGCCCCAGCATTTT
NA,TRBV4-3,NA,TRBJ1-2,CASSQVPYGFNYGYTF,TGCGCCAGCAGCCAAGTGCCATACGGATTTAACTATGGCTACACCTTC
NA,TRBV2,NA,TRBJ2-5,CASSPTRETQYF,TGTGCCAGCAGCCCCACCAGAGAGACCCAGTACTTC
NA,TRBV28,TRBD1,TRBJ1-4,CASRRDRGNEKLFF,TGTGCCAGCAGAAGGGACAGGGGCAATGAAAAACTGTTTTTT
once,TRBV27,TRBD2,TRBJ2-2,CASSRRWGTTSATGTGELFF,TGTGCCAGCAGCCGCCGGTGGGGGACTACTTCGGCAACAGGCACCGGGGAGCTGTTTTTT
NA,TRBV7-2,NA,TRBJ1-5,CASSLEGEHNQPQHF,TGTGCCAGCAGCTTAGAAGGGGAGCACAATCAGCCCCAGCATTTT
NA,TRBV7-3,TRBD2,TRBJ2-3,CASSSLAGGSTDTQYF,TGTGCCAGCAGCTCACTAGCGGGAGGGAGCACAGATACGCAGTATTTT
once,TRBV4-2,NA,TRBJ2-3,CASSHSGTSTDTQYF,TGTGCCAGCAGCCATTCCGGGACTAGCACAGATACGCAGTATTTT
NA,TRBV5-1,NA,TRBJ2-7,CASSPRRLSSGIYEQYF,TGCGCCAGCAGCCCCCGGCGGCTTTCGTCAGGGATTTACGAGCAGTACTTC
NA,TRBV5-5,NA,TRBJ2-5,CASSLLFVETQYF,TGTGCCAGCAGCTTGCTATTCGTGGAGACCCAGTACTTC
NA,TRBV11-2,TRBD1,TRBJ2-7,CASSGSQGASGEQYF,TGTGCCAGCAGCGGGAGTCAGGGGGCCTCGGGCGAGCAGTACTTC
NA,TRBV29-1,TRBD1,TRBJ1-2,CSVEAGTGGSYGYTF,TGCAGCGTTGAAGCCGGGACAGGGGGCAGCTATGGCTACACCTTC
NA,TRBV7-3,TRBD2,TRBJ2-1,CASGLTSGSGGEQFF,TGTGCCAGCGGCCTGACTAGCGGGAGTGGGGGTGAGCAGTTCTTC
NA,TRBV11-2,NA,TRBJ2-5,CASSRDDSQETQYF,TGTGCCAGCAGTCGGGACGACAGTCAAGAGACCCAGTACTTC
NA,TRBV9,TRBD2,TRBJ2-3,CASSVGLAGVGDTQYF,TGTGCCAGCAGCGTAGGGCTAGCGGGAGTTGGGGATACGCAGTATTTT
NA,TRBV28,TRBD1,TRBJ2-5,CASSPSTGSQETQYF,TGTGCCAGCAGTCCCTCGACAGGGTCTCAAGAGACCCAGTACTTC